Presented here are 24 T cell receptor beta chains from one specimen sequenced in a study of cytomegalovirus exposure and HLA in healthy donors. PCR amplification relied on 60 Vbeta primers (plus 13 Jbeta primers). Libraries were prepared by immunoSEQ multiplex PCR; TCRdb keeps only in-frame clonotypes and omits some of them. Among roughly 160,000 clones listed, almost 85% were seen once. Sequencing input: PBMCs. The receptors stem from a man aged 25-45 years in good health and CMV-seronegative.

CDR3 DNA: TGTGCCAGCACCAGTAAGGGACTAGGGGTTTACAATGAGCAGTTCTTC. This translates into CASTSKGLGVYNEQFF. The chain combines TRBV7-6 with TRBJ2-1; 8 bases fit TRBD2. The CDR3 contains 16 residues. J gave up 4 bases and V 7 bases, and 12 bases lay outside the gene matches. The germline V gene has CDR1 SGHVS and CDR2 FNYEAQ.

J is TRBJ2-1 and V is TRBV5-1; 12 bases are shared with TRBD2. This CDR3 contains 15 residues. Germline CDR1 reads SGHRS; CDR2 reads YFSETQ. V lost 7 bases to trimming and J lost 2 bases; unmatched junction nucleotides: 4. The CDR3 DNA sequence: TGCGCCAGCTCTCGGACTAGCGGGACCTACAATGAGCAGTTCTTC. This translates into CASSRTSGTYNEQFF.

This chain uses TRBV4-3 with TRBJ1-6; possible D gene TRBD1, 5 bases. Trimming cost V 5 bases and J 7 bases, with 18 bases left between them. Germline V gene data show CDR1 as LGHNA and CDR2 as YSLEER. The CDR3 contains 16 residues. CDR3 protein: CASSAQGPLRNSPLHF. CDR3 coding DNA: TGCGCCAGCAGCGCGCAGGGTCCCCTGAGGAATTCACCCCTCCACTTT.

The chain couples TRBV19 to TRBJ1-1, with a tentative D call TRBD1 (5 bases). Looked up from germline, CDR1 is LNHDA and CDR2 is SQIVND (reference sequence). Deletions cut 6 bases from V and 3 bases from J, with 17 bases between. The CDR3 contains 15 residues. The CDR3 loop is CASRPPWQGDTEAFF. CDR3 coding DNA: TGTGCCAGTAGACCGCCTTGGCAGGGTGACACTGAAGCTTTCTTT.

The chain combines TRBV28 with TRBJ1-1; D remains unclear. Germline V lookup: CDR1 MDHEN, CDR2 SYDVKM. V lost 2 bases to trimming and J lost 3 bases, with 4 bases between them. This CDR3 region has 12 residues. CDR3 loop: CASSLEYTEAFF. The CDR3 DNA reads TGTGCCAGCAGTTTAGAGTACACTGAAGCTTTCTTT.

On this clone: The same CDR3 arises from other DNA sequences in this sample as well. The chain links TRBV19 to TRBJ2-3; tentatively, D is TRBD2 (6 bases). The CDR3 has 14 residues. The V end lost 5 bases, the J end lost 0 bases, and 9 bases lay between the germline ends. Germline V gene lookup returns CDR1 LNHDA and CDR2 SQIVND (reference sequence). The CDR3 DNA follows: TGTGCCAGTAGTTTAGGGACTAGCACAGATACGCAGTATTTT. Its translation: CASSLGTSTDTQYF. The variable domain in full, completed from reference TRBV19 and TRBJ2-3, reads DGGITQSPKYLFRKEGQNVTLSCEQNLNHDAMYWYRQDPGQGLRLIYYSQIVNDFQKGDIAEGYSVSREKKESFPLTVTSAQKNPTAFYLCASSLGTSTDTQYFGPGTRLTVL.

The chain recombines TRBV7-7 with TRBJ2-5; tentative D call: TRBD1 (5 bases). This CDR3 comprises 14 residues. The germline V and J ends were trimmed by 4 bases and 6 bases, with 15 bases remaining between them. Per the germline V gene, CDR1 is SSHAT and CDR2 is FNYEAQ (reference sequence). The chain's CDR3 is CASSSDLGAKTQYF. DNA of the CDR3: TGTGCCAGCAGCTCCGATCTAGGGGCCAAGACCCAGTACTTC. The full variable domain, with the rest looked up from reference TRBV7-7 and TRBJ2-5, is GAGVSQSPRYKVTKRGQDVTLRCDPISSHATLYWYQQALGQGPEFLTYFNYEAQPDKSGLPSDRFSAERPEGSISTLTIQRTEQRDSAMYRCASSSDLGAKTQYFGPGTRLLVL.

This chain joins TRBV15 and TRBJ2-7; D is undetermined. CDR1 LNHNV and CDR2 YYDKDF come from the germline V gene (reference sequence). Trimming shortened V by 0 bases and J by 3 bases, and 9 bases separated the two germline ends. The CDR3 has 14 residues. The CDR3 DNA is TGTGCCACCAGCAGAGAAATCACGGGCTACGAGCAGTACTTC. As protein: CATSREITGYEQYF.

The chain carries TRBV19 and TRBJ1-3; D not certain. The ends were cut back, 8 bases at V and 0 bases at J, with 11 bases in the middle. Germline CDR1 is LNHDA and CDR2 is SQIVND (reference sequence). The CDR3 spans 14 residues. The CDR3 spells CASLGPYSGNTIYF. The CDR3 nucleotides read TGTGCCAGTTTGGGCCCGTACTCTGGAAACACCATATATTTT.

The CDR3 DNA reads as TGCGCCAGCAGCCACGACAGGGGATTAGGGGGCTACACCTTC. This sequence encodes CASSHDRGLGGYTF. J is TRBJ1-2 and V is TRBV4-3; 8 nucleotides line up with TRBD1. The CDR3 has 14 amino acids. J lost 8 bases, V lost 3 bases, and 8 bases had no gene match. The germline gives CDR1 LGHNA, CDR2 YSLEER.

This chain uses TRBV27 with TRBJ1-5; no reliable D call. Looked up from germline, CDR1 is MNHEY and CDR2 is SMNVEV (reference sequence). The V end was cut by 6 bases, the J end by 0 bases, with 9 bases between. This CDR3 has 14 amino acids. CDR3 bases: TGTGCCAGCAGCCAGGTCTATAGCAATCAGCCCCAGCATTTT. Protein product: CASSQVYSNQPQHF.

This chain joins TRBV9 and TRBJ2-1, with 8 bases identical to TRBD2. The CDR3 length is 17 residues. CDR1 SGDLS and CDR2 YYNGEE come from the germline V gene. Unmatched junction bases numbered 5, after V lost 0 bases and J lost 0 bases. The CDR3: CASSVGAGDRSYNEQFF. The CDR3 DNA is TGTGCCAGCAGCGTAGGAGCGGGGGACCGCTCCTACAATGAGCAGTTCTTC.

There are a few counts of this clone. The chain has TRBV4-2 and TRBJ1-6; D is unresolved. Germline assignment: CDR1 LGHNA and CDR2 YNFKEQ. V was shortened by 4 bases and J by 7 bases, with 14 bases between the two germline ends. This CDR3 region has 15 residues. CDR3 coding DNA: TGTGCCAGCAGCCCCTGGAGTACTGAAAATTCACCCCTCCACTTT. This sequence encodes CASSPWSTENSPLHF.

V gene TRBV11-1 combines with J gene TRBJ2-3, with D perhaps TRBD1 (6 bases). CDR3 length: 16 amino acids. Germline V gene data show CDR1 as SGHAT and CDR2 as FQDESV (reference sequence). V dropped 3 bases and J dropped 6 bases, with 19 bases sitting between them. The CDR3 bases are TGTGCCAGCAGCTTTCCCCGCGGCAGGGGCCGGGATACGCAGTATTTT. It encodes CASSFPRGRGRDTQYF.

The chain recombines TRBV5-4 with TRBJ2-3; 8 bases align to TRBD2. V gave up 4 bases and J gave up 1 base; unmatched junction bases: 5. The CDR3 runs to 15 residues. From germline, CDR1 is SGHNT and CDR2 YYREEE (reference sequence). DNA of the CDR3: TGTGCCAGCAGCGCGCTCGGGGGGGGCACAGATACGCAGTATTTT. Translated, it gives CASSALGGGTDTQYF.

This chain links TRBV6-1 with TRBJ1-3; D is ambiguous. CDR1 is MNHNS, CDR2 SASEGT, per germline. This CDR3 contains 17 residues. V was shortened by 0 bases and J by 0 bases, with 12 bases between the two germline ends. The CDR3 nucleotides are TGTGCCAGCAGTGAAGCGGGAGACGCCTACTCTGGAAACACCATATATTTT. Residues: CASSEAGDAYSGNTIYF.

This clone was seen once. The rearrangement uses TRBV4-1 and TRBJ2-1; the match to TRBD2 covers 13 bases. The CDR3 totals 15 residues. From germline, CDR1 is MGHRA and CDR2 YSYEKL. Trimming cost V 6 bases and J 7 bases; bases outside gene matches: 6. This CDR3 is CASRQTSGGANEQFF. The CDR3 region has the DNA TGCGCCAGCAGGCAAACTAGCGGGGGGGCGAATGAGCAGTTCTTC.

The chain carries TRBV9 and TRBJ1-1; D may be TRBD1 (5 bases). In germline, CDR1 is SGDLS, CDR2 YYNGEE. The CDR3 length is 15 residues. Between the trimmed V and J ends, which lost 4 bases and 6 bases, there was a span of 19 bases. CDR3 sequence: CASSPRAGDGAEAFF. In DNA, the CDR3 is TGTGCCAGCAGCCCCAGAGCGGGGGACGGCGCTGAAGCTTTCTTT.

V is TRBV13 and J is TRBJ1-2; 9 bases align to TRBD1. Germline-derived CDR1 and CDR2 are PRHDT and FYEKMQ (reference sequence). This CDR3 comprises 14 residues. With V trimmed by 5 bases and J by 1 base, 2 bases remained unmatched. In DNA form, the CDR3 reads TGTGCCAGCAGCCAGGACAGGGGTAACTATGGCTACACCTTC. Its translation: CASSQDRGNYGYTF.

The rearrangement joins TRBV11-2 to TRBJ2-6; possibly TRBD2 for D (5 bases). V lost 5 bases, J lost 0 bases, and 8 bases lay in between. This CDR3 has 15 residues. Germline V lookup: CDR1 SGHAT, CDR2 FQNNGV. CDR3 protein: CASSRELSGANVLTF. CDR3 sequence (DNA): TGTGCCAGCAGCCGGGAACTCTCTGGGGCCAACGTCCTGACTTTC.

The chain has TRBV7-2 and TRBJ2-5; D might be TRBD2 (5 bases). V lost 5 bases to trimming and J lost 1 base, with 14 bases between them. Germline CDR1 reads SGHTA; CDR2 reads FQGNSA. The CDR3 is 15 residues long. The CDR3 protein is CASSRFTEAQETQYF. The CDR3 DNA reads as TGTGCCAGCAGCCGATTTACGGAGGCCCAAGAGACCCAGTACTTC.

This chain uses TRBV6-5 with TRBJ1-5; TRBD1 is a possible D gene (6 bases). The CDR3 has 13 amino acids. V shed 8 bases and J shed 5 bases, with 13 bases lying between them. CDR1 MNHEY and CDR2 SVGAGI come from the germline V gene. The DNA for the CDR3 is TGTGCCAGCCGGACACAGGGTGATCAGCCCCAGCATTTT. Protein: CASRTQGDQPQHF.

The chain has TRBV6-1 and TRBJ1-5, with D possibly TRBD1 on 5 matching bases. In germline, CDR1 is MNHNS, CDR2 SASEGT. The CDR3 length is 15 residues. Deletions cut 2 bases from V and 1 base from J, with 9 bases between. CDR3 sequence: CASSEWGLSNQPQHF. The CDR3 DNA reads TGTGCCAGCAGTGAATGGGGACTGAGCAATCAGCCCCAGCATTTT.

The chain carries TRBV9 and TRBJ2-1, with 8 bases identical to TRBD2. CDR1 is SGDLS and CDR2 is YYNGEE in the germline V gene. CDR3 length: 16 amino acids. V gave up 0 bases and J gave up 8 bases; unmatched junction bases: 10. CDR3 in DNA: TGTGCCAGCAGCGTAGTGCCGGGAGGGCCTTTGGATGAGCAGTTCTTC. It encodes CASSVVPGGPLDEQFF.